The clone carrying this TCR beta chain was counted once. This entry comes from a study of control samples from healthy donors and cancer patients. Repertoires were generated with immunoSEQ multiplex PCR, while TCRdb's copy carries only in-frame clones and drops some. The sample includes tens of thousands of clones, approximately 79% of them seen just once. V gave up 6 bases and J gave up 4 bases, with 16 bases separating them. The germline V gene has CDR1 SNHLY and CDR2 FYNNEI. The CDR3 spans 15 residues. The chain recombines TRBV2 with TRBJ2-1; possible D gene TRBD2, 6 bases. Sequencing used PBMCs. The TCR comes from a man aged 55 to 70 with head and neck cancer. CDR3 in DNA: TGTGCCAGCAGCCTGAAGTGGGAGGCATACAATGAGCAGTTCTTC. Translated, it gives CASSLKWEAYNEQFF.